The rows below give T cell receptor beta chains drawn from one sample of a study of blood T cell repertoires in COVID-19. Generated by immunoSEQ multiplex PCR, the TCRdb table keeps only in-frame clones and is missing some. The repertoire consists of approximately 150,000 clones, with roughly 86% occurring once and the leading ten covering around 3.2%. The sample taken for sequencing was PBMCs or T cells enriched from blood (not recorded which). These TCRs come from a woman in her forties or fifties with acute COVID-19. Both conserved end residues are part of each CDR3. Fields, in order: CDR3 length, clone size, D gene, J gene, V gene, CDR3 DNA, CDR3 protein. The D gene is left open where the match is weak. Clone size, where shown, is once, few, many, or a class for clones that have expanded.

CDR3 length: 15
clone size: .
D gene: TRBD2
J gene: TRBJ2-5
V gene: TRBV9
CDR3 DNA: TGTGCCAGCAGCGTAGACGGGAGGGTGGGGAAGACCCAGTACTTC
CDR3 protein: CASSVDGRVGKTQYF

CDR3 length: 15
clone size: .
D gene: TRBD2
J gene: TRBJ2-1
V gene: TRBV11-2
CDR3 DNA: TGTGCCAGCAGCTCTTTAGCGGGAGGTCGGGATGAGCAGTTCTTC
CDR3 protein: CASSSLAGGRDEQFF

CDR3 length: 17
clone size: .
D gene: .
J gene: TRBJ1-2
V gene: TRBV7-8
CDR3 DNA: TGTGCCAGCAGCTTACAATTAGCGGGGCGCACGTCGGCTGGCTACACCTTC
CDR3 protein: CASSLQLAGRTSAGYTF

CDR3 length: 15
clone size: .
D gene: .
J gene: TRBJ2-1
V gene: TRBV24-1
CDR3 DNA: TGTGCCACCAGTGATCCAGGACAGTCCGACAATGAGCAGTTCTTC
CDR3 protein: CATSDPGQSDNEQFF

CDR3 length: 15
clone size: .
D gene: .
J gene: TRBJ2-7
V gene: TRBV5-6
CDR3 DNA: TGTGCCAGCAGCTTCTATAGCCTTTCTTACTACGAGCAGTACTTC
CDR3 protein: CASSFYSLSYYEQYF

CDR3 length: 13
clone size: .
D gene: .
J gene: TRBJ1-1
V gene: TRBV18
CDR3 DNA: TGTGCCAGCTCACCAGGCCAGAACACTGAAGCTTTCTTT
CDR3 protein: CASSPGQNTEAFF

CDR3 length: 16
clone size: .
D gene: TRBD1
J gene: TRBJ2-1
V gene: TRBV5-6
CDR3 DNA: TGTGCCAGCAGCTTCCTGACAGGGGGAACGGGCAATGAGCAGTTCTTC
CDR3 protein: CASSFLTGGTGNEQFF

CDR3 length: 11
clone size: .
D gene: .
J gene: TRBJ2-7
V gene: TRBV27
CDR3 DNA: TGTGCCAGCAGAAATTACGAGGAGCAGTACTTC
CDR3 protein: CASRNYEEQYF

CDR3 length: 15
clone size: .
D gene: TRBD1
J gene: TRBJ2-5
V gene: TRBV3-1/TRBV3-2
CDR3 DNA: TGTGCCAGCAGCCCGCGGACAGGGGGCAGCGAGACCCAGTACTTC
CDR3 protein: CASSPRTGGSETQYF

CDR3 length: 16
clone size: .
D gene: TRBD2
J gene: TRBJ2-7
V gene: TRBV18
CDR3 DNA: TGTGCCAGCTCACCAGCTAGCGGACCGAGCTCCTACGAGCAGTACTTC
CDR3 protein: CASSPASGPSSYEQYF

CDR3 length: 15
clone size: .
D gene: TRBD2
J gene: TRBJ2-7
V gene: TRBV2
CDR3 DNA: TGTGCCAGCAGTGACGGGACTAGCGGAACCTACGAGCAGTACTTC
CDR3 protein: CASSDGTSGTYEQYF

CDR3 length: 15
clone size: .
D gene: .
J gene: TRBJ2-7
V gene: TRBV21-1
CDR3 DNA: TGTGCCAGCAGCAAAGTCGGTCTGAGCTCCTACGAGCAGTACTTC
CDR3 protein: CASSKVGLSSYEQYF

CDR3 length: 15
clone size: .
D gene: TRBD2
J gene: TRBJ2-3
V gene: TRBV6-6
CDR3 DNA: TGTGCCAGCAGCTATATAGCGGGAGGGACAGATACGCAGTATTTT
CDR3 protein: CASSYIAGGTDTQYF

CDR3 length: 16
clone size: few
D gene: TRBD1
J gene: TRBJ2-7
V gene: TRBV4-1
CDR3 DNA: TGCGCCAGCAGCCCCCCTAGTCCAGGGAGAGGGCTAGGGGACAGCTTC
CDR3 protein: CASSPPSPGRGLGDSF

CDR3 length: 16
clone size: .
D gene: TRBD2
J gene: TRBJ2-1
V gene: TRBV7-9
CDR3 DNA: TGTGCCAGCAGCTTAGAGACTAGCGGGGAAAACAATGAGCAGTTCTTC
CDR3 protein: CASSLETSGENNEQFF

CDR3 length: 13
clone size: .
D gene: .
J gene: TRBJ2-3
V gene: TRBV11-3
CDR3 DNA: TGTGCCAGCAAGATCAGGGGGGTGCGTACGCAGTATTTT
CDR3 protein: CASKIRGVRTQYF

CDR3 length: 15
clone size: .
D gene: TRBD2
J gene: TRBJ2-3
V gene: TRBV7-2
CDR3 DNA: TGTGCCAGCAGGCCGCGGGAGGGACGGGCAGATACGCAGTATTTT
CDR3 protein: CASRPREGRADTQYF